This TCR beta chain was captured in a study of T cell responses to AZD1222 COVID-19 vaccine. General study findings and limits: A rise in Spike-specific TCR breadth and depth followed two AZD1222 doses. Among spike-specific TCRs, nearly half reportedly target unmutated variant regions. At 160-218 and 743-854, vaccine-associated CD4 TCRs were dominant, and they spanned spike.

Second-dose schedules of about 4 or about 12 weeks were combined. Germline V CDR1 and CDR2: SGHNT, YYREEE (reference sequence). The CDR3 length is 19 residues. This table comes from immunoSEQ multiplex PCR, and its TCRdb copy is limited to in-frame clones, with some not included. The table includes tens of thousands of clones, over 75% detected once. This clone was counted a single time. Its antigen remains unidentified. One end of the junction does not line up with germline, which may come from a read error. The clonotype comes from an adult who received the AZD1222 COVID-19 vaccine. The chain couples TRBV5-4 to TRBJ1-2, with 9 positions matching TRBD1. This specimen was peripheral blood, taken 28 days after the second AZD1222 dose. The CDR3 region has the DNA TGTGTCAGCAGCTTGGGTCCCGGGACAGGGACTCTGGACGGCTATGGCTACACCTTC. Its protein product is CVSSLGPGTGTLDGYGYTF.